Listed below are T cell receptor beta chains from one sample, sequenced in a study of blood T cell repertoires in COVID-19. TCRdb's table, derived via immunoSEQ multiplex PCR, lists solely in-frame clones and lacks some. Here the sample spans under 90,000 clones, about 80% being singletons. The sequenced sample was peripheral blood. Receptors originate from a human donor in a cohort sampled during active COVID-19. CDR3s include the opening cysteine and the closing phenylalanine or tryptophan. The D gene is left open where the match is weak. The listing skips clone size in some rows; elsewhere it reads once, few, many or a size class.

D gene | J gene | clone size | V gene | CDR3 DNA | CDR3 protein
TRBD1 | TRBJ2-7 | NA | TRBV6-2/TRBV6-3 | TGTGCCAGCAGCCCTCCGGGACAGGGGGCCTACGAGCAGTACTTC | CASSPPGQGAYEQYF
NA | TRBJ1-4 | NA | TRBV3-1/TRBV3-2 | TGTGCCAGCAGCAGCCAATACAGGGACCCTAATGAAAAACTGTTTTTT | CASSSQYRDPNEKLFF
TRBD1 | TRBJ2-1 | NA | TRBV18 | TGTGCCAGCTCACCGGTAAGACAGGGGGCGAATGAGCAGTTCTTC | CASSPVRQGANEQFF
TRBD1 | TRBJ2-1 | NA | TRBV18 | TGTGCCAGCTCACCACCGGGACAGGGGTCCTACAATGAGCAGTTCTTC | CASSPPGQGSYNEQFF
TRBD2 | TRBJ2-7 | NA | TRBV6-5 | TGTGCCAGCAAGGACCGGGGGGGGAACTACGAGCAGTACTTC | CASKDRGGNYEQYF
TRBD1 | TRBJ1-2 | NA | TRBV9 | TGTGCCAGCAGTAAAGGACAGGGAAGATATGGCTACACCTTC | CASSKGQGRYGYTF
TRBD1 | TRBJ1-1 | NA | TRBV5-4 | TGTGCCAGCAGCTTGGTAGGACAGGCCCCCCGCAGTGGCACTGAAGCTTTCTTT | CASSLVGQAPRSGTEAFF
TRBD1 | TRBJ1-3 | NA | TRBV11-2 | TGTGCCAGCAGCCTGGACAGGCCGAGCTCTGGAAACACCATATATTTT | CASSLDRPSSGNTIYF
NA | TRBJ1-6 | once | TRBV27 | TGTGCCAGCAGTTCGTGGAGTGCAGCCAATTCACCCCTCCACTTT | CASSSWSAANSPLHF
TRBD2 | TRBJ2-4 | NA | TRBV7-8 | TGTGCCAGCAGTCCTCAAGGCGGGACTAGCGCTCTAGCCAAAAACATTCAGTACTTC | CASSPQGGTSALAKNIQYF
NA | TRBJ1-1 | NA | TRBV28 | TGTGCCAGCAGGTTTGGACACAAGAACACTGAAGCTTTCTTT | CASRFGHKNTEAFF
NA | TRBJ1-5 | few | TRBV30 | TGTGCCTGGGCGAAGGGAGGCAATCAGCCCCAGCATTTT | CAWAKGGNQPQHF
NA | TRBJ1-3 | once | TRBV19 | TGTGCCAGTAAGGGAGGGCCGGCGGGAAACACCATATATTTT | CASKGGPAGNTIYF
TRBD2 | TRBJ2-7 | NA | TRBV12-3/TRBV12-4 | TGTGCCAGCAGACCTAGCGGGGGAGAGCAGTACTTC | CASRPSGGEQYF
NA | TRBJ1-5 | NA | TRBV19 | TGTGCCAGTAGTGGGGTTCGAAGGGGGGGGCAACGTCAGCCCCAGCATTTT | CASSGVRRGGQRQPQHF
TRBD2 | TRBJ2-5 | NA | TRBV6-2/TRBV6-3 | TGTGCCAGCAGTACGCCGACTAGCGGGAGAGAGACCCAGTACTTC | CASSTPTSGRETQYF
TRBD1 | TRBJ2-1 | NA | TRBV29-1 | TGCAGCGAGAGGACAGGGTCCTACAATGAGCAGTTCTTC | CSERTGSYNEQFF
NA | TRBJ1-1 | NA | TRBV29-1 | TGCAGCGTTGTTAAAGGACAAAACACTGAAGCTTTCTTT | CSVVKGQNTEAFF
NA | TRBJ1-1 | NA | TRBV28 | TGTGCCAGCAGGACCTTCCCCATGACGGGTCCGGGGTACACTGAAGCTTTCTTT | CASRTFPMTGPGYTEAFF
TRBD2 | TRBJ2-2 | NA | TRBV7-2 | TGTGCCAGCCCCCGGGCTAGCGGGAGTCGTACCGGGGAGCTGTTTTTT | CASPRASGSRTGELFF
TRBD2 | TRBJ2-3 | NA | TRBV7-2 | TGTGCCAGCAGCTTTTTTTGGGTGGCGGGAGCATCGGGAGATACGCAGTATTTT | CASSFFWVAGASGDTQYF
TRBD1 | TRBJ2-3 | few | TRBV28 | TGTGCCAGCAGACAGGGGCCATATACGCAGTATTTT | CASRQGPYTQYF
NA | TRBJ2-3 | few | TRBV9 | TGTGCCAGCAGCGTCCGACTATCATCAGATACGCAGTATTTT | CASSVRLSSDTQYF
NA | TRBJ1-5 | many | TRBV6-1 | TGTGCCAGCAGTGAAGCCGGGGGAGAGCAGCCCCAGCATTTT | CASSEAGGEQPQHF
NA | TRBJ2-1 | NA | TRBV19 | TGTGCCAGTAGTATACGGGGAAACAATGAGCAGTTCTTC | CASSIRGNNEQFF
TRBD2 | TRBJ2-1 | NA | TRBV18 | TGTGCCAGCTCACCATCCTACGGGAGGGGCCCGGGGGGGCAGTTCTTC | CASSPSYGRGPGGQFF